This T cell receptor beta chain was captured by sequencing in a study of T cell responses to AZD1222 COVID-19 vaccine. Findings of the study overall: Among AZD1222 vaccinees, only 6 or 7 were seropositive at baseline.

The V gene's germline CDR1 is KGHSH and CDR2 LQKENI. The CDR3 sequence is 17 residues long. V was trimmed by 3 bases and J by 0 bases, leaving 15 bases between them. Comments on this clone: The antigen is undetermined.

Profiled with immunoSEQ multiplex PCR; TCRdb holds only in-frame clones, not every one. The data show around 200,000 clones, 94% seen once. Analysis merged second doses at about 4 or about 12 weeks. The material was peripheral blood, obtained 28 days after the second AZD1222 dose. The origin of this receptor is an adult who received the AZD1222 COVID-19 vaccine. The rearrangement links TRBV18 to TRBJ1-5; tentatively, D is TRBD1 (5 bases). CDR3 sequence (DNA): TGTGCCAGCTCACCCCGGACCCGGGACTTTAGCAATCAGCCCCAGCATTTT. This translates into CASSPRTRDFSNQPQHF.